This TCR beta chain was profiled in a study of blood T cell repertoires in COVID-19 (dated by TCRdb to 2019 to 2021). For the study in its entirety: Samples from collaborators originated in the United States, Italy and Spain and spanned both the acute and convalescent phases of COVID-19. Deeply sampled blood TCRbeta repertoires from subjects exposed to, actively infected with, or recovered from COVID-19 were included in the dataset. The prospective study material was composed of cDNA or gDNA derived from T cells, B-cell-depleted T cells, or PBMCs. Sample metadata almost always included a de-identified subject ID, COVID-19 status, age in years and sex. Where HLA class I and class II types were available, the types were taken from metadata supplied by the sample provider, not from assay-based typing. The samples were drawn from the first 160 participants of the ongoing ImmuneRACE study and from more than 1,000 subjects provided by 6 global collaborators. The repertoires were made available in a free public database intended to serve as a resource for research on the immune response to SARS-CoV-2. The paper as a whole reports these results and caveats: The amount of clinical and demographic metadata varied by source and participant and was provided uncurated.

In this sample, this clone turned up once. Its antigen is currently not known. The sample holds no much larger clone one base away, and base qualities are not on file. TCRbeta CDR3 regions were amplified from genomic DNA by means of the immunoSEQ Assay, a bias-controlled multiplex PCR. In the paper's pipeline: Within the assay, amplification of reference gene primers was used to estimate how many nucleated cells each sample contained. To quantify the absolute abundance of each unique TCRbeta CDR3 rearrangement, sequence reads were collapsed and filtered. For each sample, productive Simpson clonality was calculated by taking the square root of Simpson's diversity index across productive rearrangements. Drawn from immuneACCESS, this table holds only the in-frame rearrangements with V and J called that TCRdb kept. Clones are partly lost; checked studies trace under half to an unresolved V gene and leave the rest unexplained. Clone size and the V and J calls come from that table; the DNA yielded D and trimming. This sample has about 150,000 clones in its table, and 80% of those were observed once. In total, the top ten clones hold roughly 0.58% of the sample.

Reading from cysteine to phenylalanine, the CDR3 counts 15 amino acids. Of all the DNA, just the CDR3 is kept, 45 bases in frame from base 1. The junction shows trimming of 5 bases on V and 1 base on J, and the gene matches do not reach 1 base of it. The CDR1 and CDR2 encoded by the germline V gene (reference sequence) are PRHDT and FYEKMQ. The collaborating institutions used their own protocols to collect whole blood in K2EDTA tubes. For TCRbeta analysis, collaborator samples were shipped as frozen whole blood, as isolated PBMCs, or as DNA extracted from either sample type. This TCR came from a man aged 55-75 years with acute or convalescent COVID-19. Recombination connected TRBV13 to TRBJ2-1; 11 junctional bases match TRBD2. Sequencing input: peripheral blood. At the DNA level, the sequence is TGTGCCAGCAGCCGGACTAGCGGGTCCTACAATGAGCAGTTCTTC. Its translation is CASSRTSGSYNEQFF.